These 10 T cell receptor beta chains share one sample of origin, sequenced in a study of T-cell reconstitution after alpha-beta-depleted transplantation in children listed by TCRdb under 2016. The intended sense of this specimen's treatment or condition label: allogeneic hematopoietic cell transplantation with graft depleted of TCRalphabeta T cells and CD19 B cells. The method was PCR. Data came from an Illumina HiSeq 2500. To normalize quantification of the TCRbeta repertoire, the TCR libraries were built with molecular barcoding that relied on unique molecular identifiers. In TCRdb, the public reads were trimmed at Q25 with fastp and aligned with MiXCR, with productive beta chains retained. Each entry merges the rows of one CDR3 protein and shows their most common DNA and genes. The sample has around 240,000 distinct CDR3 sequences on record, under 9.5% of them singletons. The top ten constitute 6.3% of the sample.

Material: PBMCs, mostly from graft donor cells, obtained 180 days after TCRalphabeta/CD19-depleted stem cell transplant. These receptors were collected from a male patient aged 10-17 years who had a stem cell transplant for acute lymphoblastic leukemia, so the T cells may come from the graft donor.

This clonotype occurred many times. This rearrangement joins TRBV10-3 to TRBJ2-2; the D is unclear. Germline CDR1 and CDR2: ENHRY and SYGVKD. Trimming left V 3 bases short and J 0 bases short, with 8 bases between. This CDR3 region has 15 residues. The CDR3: CAISDGQANTGELFF. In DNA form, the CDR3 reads TGTGCCATCAGTGATGGCCAGGCGAACACCGGGGAGCTGTTTTTT.

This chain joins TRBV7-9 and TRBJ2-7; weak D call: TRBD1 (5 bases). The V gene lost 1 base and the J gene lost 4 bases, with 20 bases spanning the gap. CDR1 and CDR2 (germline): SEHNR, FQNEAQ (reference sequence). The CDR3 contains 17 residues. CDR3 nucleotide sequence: TGTGCCAGCAGCTTAGTCGTACATCCCGACAGCCCTTACGAGCAGTACTTC. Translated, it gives CASSLVVHPDSPYEQYF. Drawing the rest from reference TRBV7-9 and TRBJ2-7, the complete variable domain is DTGVSQNPRHKITKRGQNVTFRCDPISEHNRLYWYRQTLGQGPEFLTYFQNEAQLEKSRLLSDRFSAERPKGSFSTLEIQRTEQGDSAMYLCASSLVVHPDSPYEQYFGPGTRLTVT.

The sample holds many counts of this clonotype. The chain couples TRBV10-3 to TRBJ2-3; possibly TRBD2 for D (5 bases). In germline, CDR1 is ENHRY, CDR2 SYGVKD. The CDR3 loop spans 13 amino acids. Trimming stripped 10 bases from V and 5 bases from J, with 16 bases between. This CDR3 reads CATRLQSGDTQYF. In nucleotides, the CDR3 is TGTGCCACCCGACTACAATCTGGAGATACGCAGTATTTT.

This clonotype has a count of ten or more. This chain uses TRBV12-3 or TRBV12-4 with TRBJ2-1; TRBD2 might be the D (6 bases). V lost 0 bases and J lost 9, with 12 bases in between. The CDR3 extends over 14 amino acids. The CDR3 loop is CASSLAAGTPEQFF. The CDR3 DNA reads TGTGCCAGCAGTTTAGCTGCGGGGACTCCTGAGCAGTTCTTC.

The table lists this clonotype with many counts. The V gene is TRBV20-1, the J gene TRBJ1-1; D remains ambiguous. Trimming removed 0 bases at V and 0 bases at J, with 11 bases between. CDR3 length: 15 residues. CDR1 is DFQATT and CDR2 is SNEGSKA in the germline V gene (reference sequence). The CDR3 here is CSARDSVLMNTEAFF. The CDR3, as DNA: TGCAGTGCTAGAGATTCGGTCCTCATGAACACTGAAGCTTTCTTT.

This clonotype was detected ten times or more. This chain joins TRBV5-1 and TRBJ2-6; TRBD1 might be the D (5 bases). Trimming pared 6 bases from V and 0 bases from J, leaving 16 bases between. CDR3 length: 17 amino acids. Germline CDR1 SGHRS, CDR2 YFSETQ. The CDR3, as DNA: TGCGCCAGCACCAGACAGCTTCAGAGCTCTGGGGCCAACGTCCTGACTTTC. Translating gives CASTRQLQSSGANVLTF.

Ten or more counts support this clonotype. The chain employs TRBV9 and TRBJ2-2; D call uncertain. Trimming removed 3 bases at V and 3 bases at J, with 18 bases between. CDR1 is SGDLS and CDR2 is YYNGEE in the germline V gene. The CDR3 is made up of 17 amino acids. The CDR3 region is CASSASLTDSYTGELFF. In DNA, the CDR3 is TGTGCCAGCAGCGCAAGCCTGACGGATTCCTACACCGGGGAGCTGTTTTTT.

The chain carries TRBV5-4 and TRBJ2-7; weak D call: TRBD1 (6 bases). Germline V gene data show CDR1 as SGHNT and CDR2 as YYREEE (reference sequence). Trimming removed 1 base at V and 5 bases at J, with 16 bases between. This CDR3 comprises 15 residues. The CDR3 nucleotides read TGTGCCAGCAGCTTGAACCCTACAGGGATGGACGAGCAGTACTTC. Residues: CASSLNPTGMDEQYF.

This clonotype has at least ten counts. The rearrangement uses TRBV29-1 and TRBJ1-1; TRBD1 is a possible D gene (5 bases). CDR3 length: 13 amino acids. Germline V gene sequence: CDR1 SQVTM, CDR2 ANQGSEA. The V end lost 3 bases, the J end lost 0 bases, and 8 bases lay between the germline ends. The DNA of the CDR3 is TGCAGCGTTGATGCAGGGATGAACACTGAAGCTTTCTTT. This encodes CSVDAGMNTEAFF.

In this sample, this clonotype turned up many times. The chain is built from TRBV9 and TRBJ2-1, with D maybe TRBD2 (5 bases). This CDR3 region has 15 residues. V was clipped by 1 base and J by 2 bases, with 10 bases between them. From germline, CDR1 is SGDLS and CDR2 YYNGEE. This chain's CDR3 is CASSVTGLTYNEQFF. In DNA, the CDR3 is TGTGCCAGCAGCGTAACCGGACTGACCTACAATGAGCAGTTCTTC.